This entry describes one T cell receptor beta chain. Its antigen is still unknown. The data are from a study of T cell responses to AZD1222 COVID-19 vaccine. Study observations and caveats: Spike-wide vaccine-associated CD4 TCRs dominated at 160-218 and 743-854. Seropositivity was recorded at baseline in only a handful of AZD1222 recipients.

Generated by immunoSEQ multiplex PCR, the TCRdb table keeps only in-frame clones and is missing some. The sample contains around 78,000 clones, 85% to 90% of which appear only once. Pooling of second doses given at about 4 or about 12 weeks was done. V dropped 2 bases and J dropped 8 bases, with 13 bases sitting between them. The CDR3 loop spans 14 amino acids. In germline, CDR1 is SNHLY, CDR2 FYNNEI. This specimen was peripheral blood, taken 28 days after the second AZD1222 dose. The genes are TRBV2 and TRBJ1-5, with D maybe TRBD1 (5 bases). The receptor comes from an adult who received the AZD1222 COVID-19 vaccine. DNA of the CDR3: TGTGCCAGCAGTGAACAGGGCGGGGTTGAGCCCCAGCATTTT. This gives the protein CASSEQGGVEPQHF.